This TCR beta chain was sequenced for a study of T cell responses to AZD1222 COVID-19 vaccine. Study-level results: All repertoire sampling was performed exclusively after the peak T cell response.

CDR1 and CDR2 from the germline V gene are MGHRA and YSYEKL. The CDR3 totals 15 residues. Trimming took 4 bases from V and 4 from J; bases not matched to a gene: 7. As concerns this clone: Antigen: not known.

Here immunoSEQ multiplex PCR was the method, and the copy in TCRdb shows in-frame clones only, minus some. Here the sample spans approximately 120,000 clones, 85% to 95% being singletons. The chain is built from TRBV4-1 and TRBJ1-2; 9 nucleotides match TRBD1. The source is an adult in good health. The specimen was peripheral blood, collected on day 0 of AZD1222 vaccination. The CDR3 DNA reads as TGCGCCAGCAGCCTCCGGGACAGGGCTTCCTATGGCTACACCTTC. It codes for CASSLRDRASYGYTF.